This T cell receptor beta chain came from a study of CD8 T cells in ankylosing spondylitis. Notes on the study in general: A TCR beta motif of about eight highly homologous variants appeared characteristic of ankylosing spondylitis blood.

TCRdb reprocessed the 5' RACE reads with MiXCR, giving one entry per CDR3 protein. The repertoire has some 700,000 distinct CDR3 sequences, roughly 20% of them found once; the top ten carry about 20%. V shed 1 base and J 5 bases; nucleotides not matched to a gene: 9. The CDR3 runs 16 residues. Germline CDR1 SGHRS, CDR2 YFSETQ. On this clonotype itself: Its specificity is not known.

The specimen was blood, either unsorted or a sorted T cell fraction (not recorded which). This receptor was obtained from a male donor with ankylosing spondylitis. J is TRBJ2-3 and V is TRBV5-1, with 8 nucleotides matching TRBD2. CDR3 residues: CASSLPASGSGDTQYF. DNA of the CDR3: TGCGCCAGCAGCTTGCCAGCTAGCGGGTCGGGAGATACGCAGTATTTT.